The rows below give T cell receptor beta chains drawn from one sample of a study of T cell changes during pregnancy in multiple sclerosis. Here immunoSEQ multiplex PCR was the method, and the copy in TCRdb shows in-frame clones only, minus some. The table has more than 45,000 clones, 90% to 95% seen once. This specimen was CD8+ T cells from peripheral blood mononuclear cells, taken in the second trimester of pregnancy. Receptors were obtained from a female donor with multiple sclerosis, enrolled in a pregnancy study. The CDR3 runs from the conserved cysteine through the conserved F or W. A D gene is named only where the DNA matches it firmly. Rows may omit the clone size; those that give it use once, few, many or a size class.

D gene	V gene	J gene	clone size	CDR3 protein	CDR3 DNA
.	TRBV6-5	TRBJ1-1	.	CASSYSGGNTEAFF	TGTGCCAGCAGTTACTCAGGCGGGAACACTGAAGCTTTCTTT
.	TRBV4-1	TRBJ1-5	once	CASSQSGWEPQHF	TGCGCCAGCAGCCAATCAGGGTGGGAGCCCCAGCATTTT
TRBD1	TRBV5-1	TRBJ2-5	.	CASSSDRKETQYF	TGCGCCAGCAGCTCGGACAGGAAAGAGACCCAGTACTTC
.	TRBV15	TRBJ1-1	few	CATSTIRTANTEAFF	TGTGCCACCAGCACCATTCGGACAGCGAACACTGAAGCTTTCTTT
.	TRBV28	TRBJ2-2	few	CASSLYLGDTGELFF	TGTGCCAGCAGTTTATACCTAGGGGACACCGGGGAGCTGTTTTTT
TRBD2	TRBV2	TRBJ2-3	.	CASSESGGTDTQYF	TGTGCCAGCAGTGAAAGCGGGGGCACAGATACGCAGTATTTT
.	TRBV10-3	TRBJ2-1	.	CAISPSSDSYNEQFF	TGTGCCATCAGTCCCTCTAGCGATTCCTACAATGAGCAGTTCTTC
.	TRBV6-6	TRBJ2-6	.	CASSYGASGANVLTF	TGTGCCAGCAGTTACGGAGCGTCTGGGGCCAACGTCCTGACTTTC
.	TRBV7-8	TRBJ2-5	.	CASSRIRNSAPDQETQYF	TGTGCCAGCAGCCGAATTAGGAACAGTGCACCCGATCAAGAGACCCAGTACTTC
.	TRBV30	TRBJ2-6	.	CAWTLKGAGANVLTF	TGTGCCTGGACCCTAAAAGGGGCCGGGGCCAACGTCCTGACTTTC
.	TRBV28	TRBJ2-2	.	CASSFPTESNTGELFF	TGTGCCAGCAGTTTTCCGACAGAATCAAACACCGGGGAGCTGTTTTTT
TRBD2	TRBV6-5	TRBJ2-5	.	CASSRTSGRQETQYF	TGTGCCAGCAGCCGGACTAGCGGGAGACAAGAGACCCAGTACTTC
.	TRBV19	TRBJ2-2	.	CASSIDAGRITGELFF	TGTGCCAGTAGTATAGATGCGGGACGGATCACCGGGGAGCTGTTTTTT
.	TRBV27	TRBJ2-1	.	CASSFGDRAYGGSYNEQFF	TGTGCCAGCAGCTTCGGAGACAGGGCCTACGGGGGCTCCTACAATGAGCAGTTCTTC
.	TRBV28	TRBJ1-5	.	CASSSLFGDQPQHF	TGTGCCAGCAGCTCTCTCTTTGGAGATCAGCCCCAGCATTTT
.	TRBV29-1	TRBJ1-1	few	CSVSQGDTEAFF	TGCAGCGTTTCCCAAGGGGACACTGAAGCTTTCTTT